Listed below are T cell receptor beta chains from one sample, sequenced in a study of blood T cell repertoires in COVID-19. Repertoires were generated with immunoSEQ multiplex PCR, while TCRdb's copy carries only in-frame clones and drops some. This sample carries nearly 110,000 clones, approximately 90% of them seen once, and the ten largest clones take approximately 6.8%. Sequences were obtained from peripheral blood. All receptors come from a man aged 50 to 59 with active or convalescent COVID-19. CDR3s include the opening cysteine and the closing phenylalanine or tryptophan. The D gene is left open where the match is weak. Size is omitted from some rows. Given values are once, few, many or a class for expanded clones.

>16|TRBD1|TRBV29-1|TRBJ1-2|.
TGCAGCGTTGAAGAGGGGTCGACAGGGGGTAGTTTTGGCTACACCTTC
CSVEEGSTGGSFGYTF
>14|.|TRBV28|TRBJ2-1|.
TGTGCCAGCAGTACACACTCTAGCTACAATGAGCAGTTCTTC
CASSTHSSYNEQFF
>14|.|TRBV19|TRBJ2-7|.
TGTGCCAGCCCGGGTGCGGAGGTAGCCTACGAGCAGTACTTC
CASPGAEVAYEQYF
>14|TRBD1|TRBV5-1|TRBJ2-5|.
TGCGCCAGCAGCCCCGGGACAGGCGAAGAGACCCAGTACTTC
CASSPGTGEETQYF
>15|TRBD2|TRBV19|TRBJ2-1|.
TGTGCCAGTAGCCCAGTTAGCGGGAGGGCAAATGAGCAGTTCTTC
CASSPVSGRANEQFF
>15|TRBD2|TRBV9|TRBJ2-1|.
TGTGCCAGCAGCGACGGGGGGGCCATCTACAATGAGCAGTTCTTC
CASSDGGAIYNEQFF
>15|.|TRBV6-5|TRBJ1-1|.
TGTGCCAGCCAGAGCGATCAGGGGTGGAACACTGAAGCTTTCTTT
CASQSDQGWNTEAFF
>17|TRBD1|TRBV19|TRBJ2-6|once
TGTGCCAGTAGTACCGGGACAGGGGTTCCTGGGGCCAACGTCCTGACTTTC
CASSTGTGVPGANVLTF
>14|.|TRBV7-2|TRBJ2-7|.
TGTGCCAGCAGCTTAGGTACGGGGACCTACGAGCAGTACTTC
CASSLGTGTYEQYF
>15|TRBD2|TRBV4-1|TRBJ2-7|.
TGCGCCAGCAGCCCCAGCGGGAGGCAAATCTACGAGCAGTACTTC
CASSPSGRQIYEQYF
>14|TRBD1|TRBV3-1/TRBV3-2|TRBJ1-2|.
TGTGCCAGCAGCCAACAGGGGGCGAACTATGGCTACACCTTC
CASSQQGANYGYTF
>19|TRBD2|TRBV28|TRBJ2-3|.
TGTGCCAGCAGTTACCTTTTATCCAGCGGGGGGACTCAAGCAGATACGCAGTATTTT
CASSYLLSSGGTQADTQYF
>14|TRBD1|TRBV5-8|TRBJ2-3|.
TGTGCCAGCAGCTTGGAAGGGGGCGCAGATACGCAGTATTTT
CASSLEGGADTQYF
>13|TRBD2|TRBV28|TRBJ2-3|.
TGTGCCGGGCGACTAGCGGACACAGATACGCAGTATTTT
CAGRLADTDTQYF